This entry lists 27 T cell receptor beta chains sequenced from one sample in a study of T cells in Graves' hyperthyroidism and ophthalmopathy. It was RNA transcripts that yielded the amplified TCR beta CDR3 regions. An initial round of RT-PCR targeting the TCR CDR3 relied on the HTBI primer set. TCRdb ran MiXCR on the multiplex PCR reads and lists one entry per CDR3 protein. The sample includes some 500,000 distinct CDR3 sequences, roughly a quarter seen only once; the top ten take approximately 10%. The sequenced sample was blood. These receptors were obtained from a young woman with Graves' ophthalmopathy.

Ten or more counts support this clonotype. The DNA for the CDR3 is TGTGCCAGCAGTTTTCTGGAGAACACTGAAGCTTTCTTT. The encoded protein is CASSFLENTEAFF. This rearrangement joins TRBV12-3 or TRBV12-4 to TRBJ1-1; no clear D. V was shortened by 3 bases and J by 1 base, with 6 bases between the two germline ends. The CDR3 is 13 amino acids.

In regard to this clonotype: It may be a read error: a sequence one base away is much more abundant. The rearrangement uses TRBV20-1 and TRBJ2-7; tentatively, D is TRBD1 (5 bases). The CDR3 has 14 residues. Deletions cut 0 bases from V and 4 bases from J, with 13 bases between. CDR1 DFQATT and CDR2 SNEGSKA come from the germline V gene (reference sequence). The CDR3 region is CSARDGASLYEQYF. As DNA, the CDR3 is TGCAGTGCTAGAGATGGGGCGAGTCTTTACGAGCAGTACTTC.

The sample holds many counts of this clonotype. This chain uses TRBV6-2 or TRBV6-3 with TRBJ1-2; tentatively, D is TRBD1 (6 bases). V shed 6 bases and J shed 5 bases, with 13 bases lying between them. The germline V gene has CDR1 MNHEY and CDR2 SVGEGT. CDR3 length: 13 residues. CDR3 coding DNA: TGTGCCAGCAGCCGGGACAAGGATTATGGCTACACCTTC. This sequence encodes CASSRDKDYGYTF.

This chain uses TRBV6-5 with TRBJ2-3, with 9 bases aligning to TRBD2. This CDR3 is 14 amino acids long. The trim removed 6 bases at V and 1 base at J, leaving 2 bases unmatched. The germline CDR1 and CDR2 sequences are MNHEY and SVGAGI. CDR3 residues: CASRLAGGTDTQYF. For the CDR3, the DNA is TGTGCCAGCAGGTTAGCGGGGGGCACAGATACGCAGTATTTT.

The CDR3 loop reads CAWSVGLNTEAFF. The CDR3 DNA reads TGTGCCTGGAGTGTTGGGTTGAACACTGAAGCTTTCTTT. This chain connects TRBV30 to TRBJ1-1; D remains ambiguous. This CDR3 comprises 13 residues. V lost 0 bases and J 0 bases, leaving 5 bases between the germline ends. Germline V gene data show CDR1 as GTSNPN and CDR2 as SVGIG (reference sequence).

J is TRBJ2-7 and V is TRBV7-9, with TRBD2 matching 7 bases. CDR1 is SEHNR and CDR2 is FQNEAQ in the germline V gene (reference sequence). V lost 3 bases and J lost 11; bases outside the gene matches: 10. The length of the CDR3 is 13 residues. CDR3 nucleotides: TGTGCCAGCAGCTTGGACGAGCGGGACCGGGAGTACTTC. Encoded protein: CASSLDERDREYF.

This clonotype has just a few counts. CDR3 sequence (DNA): TGCAGTGCTAGAGGCCCGTTGGGGGAGACCCAGTACTTC. Encoded protein: CSARGPLGETQYF. The rearrangement joins TRBV20-1 to TRBJ2-5; D gene uncertain. CDR1 and CDR2 from the germline V gene are DFQATT and SNEGSKA (reference sequence). V lost 1 base and J lost 5, with 11 bases in between. The CDR3 runs to 13 residues.

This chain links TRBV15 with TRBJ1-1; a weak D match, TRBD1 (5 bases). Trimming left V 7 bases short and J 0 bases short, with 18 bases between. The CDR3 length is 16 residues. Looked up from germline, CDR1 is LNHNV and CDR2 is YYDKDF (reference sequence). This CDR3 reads CATTPWGPGMNTEAFF. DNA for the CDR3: TGTGCCACCACCCCTTGGGGCCCGGGAATGAACACTGAAGCTTTCTTT.

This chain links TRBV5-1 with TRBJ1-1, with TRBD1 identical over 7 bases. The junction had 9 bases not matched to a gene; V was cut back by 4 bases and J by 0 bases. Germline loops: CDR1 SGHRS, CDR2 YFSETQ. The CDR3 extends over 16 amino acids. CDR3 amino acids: CASSTDRASMNTEAFF. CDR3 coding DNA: TGCGCCAGCAGCACTGACAGGGCTTCCATGAACACTGAAGCTTTCTTT. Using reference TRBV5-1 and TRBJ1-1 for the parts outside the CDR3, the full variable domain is KAGVTQTPRYLIKTRGQQVTLSCSPISGHRSVSWYQQTPGQGLQFLFEYFSETQRNKGNFPGRFSGRQFSNSRSEMNVSTLELGDSALYLCASSTDRASMNTEAFFGQGTRLTVV.

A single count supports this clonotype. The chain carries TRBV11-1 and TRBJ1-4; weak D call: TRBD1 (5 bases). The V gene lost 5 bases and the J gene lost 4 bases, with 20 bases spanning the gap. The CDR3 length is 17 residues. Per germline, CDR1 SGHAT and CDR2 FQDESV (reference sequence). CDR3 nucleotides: TGTGCCAGCAGCCCGGGACGGACGATGTTGGTTAATGAAAAACTGTTTTTT. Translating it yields CASSPGRTMLVNEKLFF.

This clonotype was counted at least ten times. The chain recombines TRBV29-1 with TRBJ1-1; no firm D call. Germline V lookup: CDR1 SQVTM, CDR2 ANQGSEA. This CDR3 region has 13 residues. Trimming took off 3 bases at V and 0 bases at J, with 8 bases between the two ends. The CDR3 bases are TGCAGCGTTGAGGGTATAATGAACACTGAAGCTTTCTTT. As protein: CSVEGIMNTEAFF.

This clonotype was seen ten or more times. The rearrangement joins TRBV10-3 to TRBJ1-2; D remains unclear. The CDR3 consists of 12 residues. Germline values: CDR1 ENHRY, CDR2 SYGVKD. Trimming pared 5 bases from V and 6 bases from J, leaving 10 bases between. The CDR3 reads CAISFEDDGYTF. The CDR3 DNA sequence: TGTGCCATCAGTTTCGAGGATGATGGCTACACCTTC.

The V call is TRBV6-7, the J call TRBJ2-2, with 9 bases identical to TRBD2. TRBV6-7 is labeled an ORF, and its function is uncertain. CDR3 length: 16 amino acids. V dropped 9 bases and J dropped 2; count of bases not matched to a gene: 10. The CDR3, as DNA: TGTGCCAGTCTACCAGAGCGGGAGGCTAACACCGGGGAGCTGTTTTTT. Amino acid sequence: CASLPEREANTGELFF.

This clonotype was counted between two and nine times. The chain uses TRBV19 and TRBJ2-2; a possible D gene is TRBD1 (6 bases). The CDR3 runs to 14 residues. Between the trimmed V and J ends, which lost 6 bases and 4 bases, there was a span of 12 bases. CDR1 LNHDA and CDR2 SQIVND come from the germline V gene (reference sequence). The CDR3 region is CASRSQGSTGELFF. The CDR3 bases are TGTGCCAGTAGGTCACAGGGATCCACCGGGGAGCTGTTTTTT.

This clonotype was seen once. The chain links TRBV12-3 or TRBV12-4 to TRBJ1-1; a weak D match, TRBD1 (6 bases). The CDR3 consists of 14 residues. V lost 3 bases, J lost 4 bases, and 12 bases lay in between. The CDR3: CASSLNQGLTEAFF. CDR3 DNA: TGTGCCAGCAGTTTGAATCAGGGGCTCACTGAAGCTTTCTTT.

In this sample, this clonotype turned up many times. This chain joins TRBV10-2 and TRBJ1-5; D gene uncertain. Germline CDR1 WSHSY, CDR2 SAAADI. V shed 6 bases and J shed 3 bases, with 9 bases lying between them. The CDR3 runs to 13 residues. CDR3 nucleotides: TGCGCCAGCAGCGAGCACGCCAATCAGCCCCAGCATTTT. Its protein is CASSEHANQPQHF.

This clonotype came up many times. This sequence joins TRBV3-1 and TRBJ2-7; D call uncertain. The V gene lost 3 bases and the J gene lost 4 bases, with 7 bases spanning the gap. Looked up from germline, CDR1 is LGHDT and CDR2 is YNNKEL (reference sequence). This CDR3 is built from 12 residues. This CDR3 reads CASSQGMYEQYF. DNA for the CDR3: TGTGCCAGCAGCCAGGGGATGTACGAGCAGTACTTC.

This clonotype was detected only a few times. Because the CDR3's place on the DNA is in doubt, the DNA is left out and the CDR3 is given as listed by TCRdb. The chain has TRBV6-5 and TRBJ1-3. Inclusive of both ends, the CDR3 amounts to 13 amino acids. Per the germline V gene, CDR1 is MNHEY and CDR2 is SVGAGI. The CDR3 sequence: CASILDSGNTIYF.

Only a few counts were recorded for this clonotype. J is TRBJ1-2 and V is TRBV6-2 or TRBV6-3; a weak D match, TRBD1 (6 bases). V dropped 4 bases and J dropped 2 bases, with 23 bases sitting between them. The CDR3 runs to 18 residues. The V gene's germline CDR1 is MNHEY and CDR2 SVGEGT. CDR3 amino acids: CASSLTGPTLGLNYGYTF. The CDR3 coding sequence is TGTGCCAGCAGTTTGACAGGCCCAACGTTGGGCCTAAACTATGGCTACACCTTC.

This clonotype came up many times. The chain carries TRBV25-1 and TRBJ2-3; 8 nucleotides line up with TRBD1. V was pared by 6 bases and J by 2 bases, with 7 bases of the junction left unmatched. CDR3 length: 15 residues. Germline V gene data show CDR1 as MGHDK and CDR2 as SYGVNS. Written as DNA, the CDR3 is TGTGCCAGCAGACCGACAGGGGTCGTCACAGATACGCAGTATTTT. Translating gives CASRPTGVVTDTQYF.

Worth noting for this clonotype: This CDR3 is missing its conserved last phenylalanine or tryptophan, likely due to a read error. CDR3 coding DNA: TGTGCCGGCAGTAGACAGAACACTGAAGCTTTCTTG. Translated, it gives CAGSRQNTEAFL. V gene TRBV6-1 combines with J gene TRBJ1-1; D unresolved. This CDR3 is built from 12 residues. CDR1 is MNHNS and CDR2 is SASEGT in the germline V gene.

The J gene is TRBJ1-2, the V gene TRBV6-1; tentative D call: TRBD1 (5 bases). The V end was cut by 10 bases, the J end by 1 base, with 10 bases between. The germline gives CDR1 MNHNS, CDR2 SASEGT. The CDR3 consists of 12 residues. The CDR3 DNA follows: TGTGCCACTTTGACAGTTAACTATGGCTACACCTTC. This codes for CATLTVNYGYTF.

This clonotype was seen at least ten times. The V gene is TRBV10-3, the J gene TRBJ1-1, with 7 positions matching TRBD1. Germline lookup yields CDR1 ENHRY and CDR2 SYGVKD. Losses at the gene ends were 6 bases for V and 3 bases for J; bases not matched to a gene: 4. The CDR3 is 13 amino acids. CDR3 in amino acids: CAISPRGDTEAFF. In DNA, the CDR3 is TGTGCCATCAGCCCCAGGGGGGACACTGAAGCTTTCTTT.

In DNA form, the CDR3 reads TGTGCCAGCAGTTACTCGTACGCCAGCAACGAGCAGTACTTC. Translating it yields CASSYSYASNEQYF. The chain couples TRBV6-2 or TRBV6-3 to TRBJ2-7; D gene uncertain. The V end was cut by 0 bases, the J end by 5 bases, with 11 bases between. This CDR3 has 14 residues. Germline CDR1 MNHEY, CDR2 SVGEGT.

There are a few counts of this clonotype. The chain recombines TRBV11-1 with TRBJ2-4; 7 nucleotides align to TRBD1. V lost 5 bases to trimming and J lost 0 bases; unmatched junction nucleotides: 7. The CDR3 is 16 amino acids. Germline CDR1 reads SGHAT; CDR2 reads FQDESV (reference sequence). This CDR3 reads CASSPGQNLAKNIQYF. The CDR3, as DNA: TGTGCCAGCAGCCCGGGACAGAATCTAGCCAAAAACATTCAGTACTTC. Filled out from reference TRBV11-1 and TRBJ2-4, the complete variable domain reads EAEVAQSPRYKITEKSQAVAFWCDPISGHATLYWYRQILGQGPELLVQFQDESVVDDSQLPKDRFSAERLKGVDSTLKIQPAELGDSAMYLCASSPGQNLAKNIQYFGAGTRLSVL.

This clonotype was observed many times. CDR3 DNA sequence: TGTGCCAGCAGTTTACTAGCAGGGGGTACCTCACAGTACTTC. It specifies CASSLLAGGTSQYF. The chain joins TRBV12-3 or TRBV12-4 to TRBJ2-5; 7 bases are a match to TRBD1. The CDR3 has 14 residues. V lost 2 bases, J lost 11 bases, and 11 bases stayed unmatched.

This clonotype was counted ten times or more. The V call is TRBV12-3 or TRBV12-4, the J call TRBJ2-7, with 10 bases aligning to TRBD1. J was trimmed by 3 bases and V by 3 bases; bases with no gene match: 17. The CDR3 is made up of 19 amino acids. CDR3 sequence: CASSFGTGAATSVVYEQYF. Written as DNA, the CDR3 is TGTGCCAGCAGTTTCGGGACAGGGGCAGCGACTAGCGTAGTCTACGAGCAGTACTTC.